This TCR beta chain was found in a study of blood T cell repertoires in COVID-19. Across the whole study: Italy, Spain and the United States were the sources of the convalescent and acute COVID-19 samples. PBMCs, B-cell-depleted T cells, or T cells provided the cDNA or gDNA that made up the material.

Original handling: Reference gene primer amplification gave nucleated cell count estimates. Here immunoSEQ multiplex PCR was the method, and the copy in TCRdb shows in-frame clones only, minus some. V, J and clone size derive from that table, while D and trimming were established from the DNA sequence. The sample lists 350,000 to 450,000 clones, roughly nine tenths occurring once. CDR3 length: 16 residues. Exposed participants came across a COVID-19 case within 2 weeks before study entry. This clonotype was obtained from a woman aged 40 to 55 who had been exposed to COVID-19. This rearrangement joins TRBV21-1 to TRBJ2-1; the table gives TRBD1 as D, unverified against the DNA. TRBV21-1 represents a pseudogene. Sequencing used PBMCs or T cells enriched from blood (not recorded which). CDR3 protein: CASSKPQGASFNEQFF. The CDR3 DNA reads TGTGCCAGCAGCAAACCTCAGGGGGCTTCTTTCAATGAGCAGTTCTTC.